The rows below give T cell receptor beta chains drawn from one sample of a study of CD8+CD57+ T cells in acquired aplastic anemia. TCRdb reprocessed the reads via MiXCR and lists one record per CDR3 protein. The sample lists about 40,000 distinct CDR3 sequences; roughly two thirds were seen once. Sequencing was done on a sample of sorted CD4+, CD8+, or CD8+CD57+ T cells (not recorded which) from PBMCs. Every receptor here comes from a human donor with aplastic anemia. Each CDR3 is given with its conserved first and last residue. The order of the fields is V gene, J gene, clone size, D gene, CDR3 protein, CDR3 DNA. D genes are given only for firm matches. The size of a clone is reported for some rows only, either as once, few or many, or as a class for expanded clones.

V: TRBV7-8
J: TRBJ2-7
size: .
D: TRBD1
CDR3: CASSPLGQAQVEQYF
DNA: TGTGCCAGCAGCCCATTGGGACAGGCCCAGGTCGAGCAGTACTTC

V: TRBV5-1
J: TRBJ1-1
size: .
D: .
CDR3: CASSMDSYTEAFF
DNA: TGCGCCAGCAGCATGGACAGTTACACTGAAGCTTTCTTT

V: TRBV29-1
J: TRBJ2-5
size: .
D: TRBD1
CDR3: CSVSGRGTGETQYF
DNA: TGCAGCGTATCGGGACGGGGGACAGGAGAGACCCAGTACTTC

V: TRBV20-1
J: TRBJ1-5
size: many
D: TRBD1
CDR3: CSAHAGTGGNQPQHF
DNA: TGCAGTGCTCATGCTGGGACAGGGGGCAATCAGCCCCAGCATTTT

V: TRBV7-3
J: TRBJ2-3
size: many
D: TRBD2
CDR3: CASSSGLARTDTQYF
DNA: TGTGCCAGCAGCTCCGGACTAGCCCGCACAGATACGCAGTATTTT

V: TRBV9
J: TRBJ2-7
size: many
D: TRBD1
CDR3: CASSVIGTGGIYEQYF
DNA: TGTGCCAGCAGCGTAATTGGGACAGGGGGTATCTACGAGCAGTACTTC

V: TRBV20-1
J: TRBJ2-7
size: .
D: TRBD2
CDR3: CSARRAGGAGPYEQYF
DNA: TGCAGTGCTAGACGAGCGGGAGGGGCGGGTCCCTACGAGCAGTACTTC

V: TRBV7-6
J: TRBJ2-3
size: many
D: TRBD2
CDR3: CASSLTSGGADTQYF
DNA: TGTGCCAGCAGCCTGACTAGCGGGGGGGCAGATACGCAGTATTTT

V: TRBV7-3
J: TRBJ2-1
size: many
D: .
CDR3: CASSLRRQSKYNEQFF
DNA: TGTGCCAGCAGCCTCAGACGACAGTCTAAGTACAATGAGCAGTTCTTC

V: TRBV15
J: TRBJ2-1
size: .
D: .
CDR3: CATSRAWDKGNEQFF
DNA: TGTGCCACCAGCAGAGCGTGGGACAAGGGAAATGAGCAGTTCTTC

V: TRBV15
J: TRBJ2-3
size: .
D: TRBD2
CDR3: CATSSVGAGDADTQYF
DNA: TGTGCCACCAGCAGCGTAGGGGCGGGGGATGCAGATACGCAGTATTTT

V: TRBV19
J: TRBJ2-7
size: .
D: .
CDR3: CASSLGGTSYEQYF
DNA: TGTGCCAGCAGCTTAGGCGGGACATCCTACGAGCAGTACTTC

V: TRBV20-1
J: TRBJ1-1
size: .
D: TRBD1
CDR3: CSAGQGGTEAFF
DNA: TGCAGTGCTGGACAGGGCGGGACTGAAGCTTTCTTT

V: TRBV12-3/TRBV12-4
J: TRBJ2-7
size: .
D: .
CDR3: CASTLDDFDEQYF
DNA: TGTGCCAGCACCCTGGACGACTTCGACGAGCAGTACTTC

V: TRBV15
J: TRBJ2-7
size: .
D: TRBD1
CDR3: CATSTRQGTYEQYF
DNA: TGTGCCACCAGCACGAGACAGGGTACCTACGAGCAGTACTTC

V: TRBV19
J: TRBJ1-5
size: .
D: .
CDR3: CASSLQDGNQPQHF
DNA: TGTGCCAGTAGTTTACAGGATGGCAATCAGCCCCAGCATTTT

V: TRBV10-3
J: TRBJ2-7
size: .
D: TRBD1
CDR3: CAISGDRDEQYF
DNA: TGTGCCATCAGTGGAGACAGGGACGAGCAGTACTTC

V: TRBV15
J: TRBJ2-3
size: .
D: .
CDR3: CATSRTPGPIPGDTQYF
DNA: TGTGCCACCAGCAGAACTCCGGGACCCATTCCGGGAGATACGCAGTATTTT

V: TRBV10-3
J: TRBJ1-6
size: few
D: .
CDR3: CAISDRTNSPLHF
DNA: TGTGCCATCAGTGACCGGACGAATTCACCCCTCCACTTT

V: TRBV7-7
J: TRBJ2-3
size: .
D: TRBD1
CDR3: CASSPGTGGGSTDTQDF
DNA: TGTGCTAGCAGCCCCGGGACAGGGGGGGGGAGCACAGATACGCAGGATTTT

V: TRBV24-1
J: TRBJ2-2
size: .
D: TRBD1
CDR3: CATSGQGVPGELFF
DNA: TGTGCCACCAGTGGACAGGGGGTTCCCGGGGAGCTGTTTTTT

V: TRBV29-1
J: TRBJ1-2
size: .
D: .
CDR3: CSVEDRRGGNYGYTF
DNA: TGCAGCGTTGAGGATAGGAGAGGGGGTAACTATGGCTACACCTTC

V: TRBV6-1
J: TRBJ2-7
size: .
D: TRBD1
CDR3: CASSDEADRGPYEQYF
DNA: TGTGCCAGCAGTGACGAGGCGGACAGGGGGCCCTACGAGCAGTACTTC

V: TRBV11-2
J: TRBJ2-1
size: .
D: TRBD2
CDR3: CASSSVLAGDNEQFF
DNA: TGTGCCAGCAGCTCAGTCCTAGCGGGGGATAATGAGCAGTTTTTC

V: TRBV19
J: TRBJ2-7
size: .
D: .
CDR3: CASSQPGSNPYEQYF
DNA: TGTGCCAGTAGTCAACCGGGATCTAACCCTTACGAGCAGTACTTC

V: TRBV7-2
J: TRBJ1-2
size: .
D: .
CDR3: CASSHSQPFSYTF
DNA: TGTGCCAGCAGCCATTCCCAGCCCTTCAGCTACACCTTC

V: TRBV25-1
J: TRBJ2-7
size: .
D: .
CDR3: CASSEVWSPEQYF
DNA: TGTGCCAGCAGTGAAGTATGGTCCCCCGAGCAGTACTTC

V: TRBV24-1
J: TRBJ2-7
size: .
D: TRBD1
CDR3: CATSDSQSAGTGGRYEQYF
DNA: TGTGCCACCAGTGATTCCCAGAGCGCGGGGACAGGGGGCAGATACGAGCAGTACTTC

V: TRBV20-1
J: TRBJ1-2
size: .
D: .
CDR3: CSARDLILPYGYTF
DNA: TGCAGTGCTAGAGACCTAATACTCCCCTATGGCTACACCTTC

V: TRBV9
J: TRBJ1-2
size: .
D: .
CDR3: CASSVVAGDGGYTF
DNA: TGTGCCAGCAGCGTAGTGGCAGGGGACGGTGGCTACACCTTC

V: TRBV4-2
J: TRBJ1-3
size: .
D: TRBD1
CDR3: CASSQDPTGTGNTIYF
DNA: TGTGCCAGCAGCCAAGATCCGACAGGGACTGGAAACACCATATATTTT

V: TRBV6-4
J: TRBJ2-1
size: many
D: TRBD1
CDR3: CASSAWGQADEQFF
DNA: TGTGCCAGCAGTGCCTGGGGACAGGCCGATGAGCAGTTCTTC

V: TRBV19
J: TRBJ1-6
size: .
D: TRBD1
CDR3: CASSFTGGYNSPLHF
DNA: TGTGCCAGTAGTTTTACAGGGGGTTATAATTCACCCCTCCACTTT